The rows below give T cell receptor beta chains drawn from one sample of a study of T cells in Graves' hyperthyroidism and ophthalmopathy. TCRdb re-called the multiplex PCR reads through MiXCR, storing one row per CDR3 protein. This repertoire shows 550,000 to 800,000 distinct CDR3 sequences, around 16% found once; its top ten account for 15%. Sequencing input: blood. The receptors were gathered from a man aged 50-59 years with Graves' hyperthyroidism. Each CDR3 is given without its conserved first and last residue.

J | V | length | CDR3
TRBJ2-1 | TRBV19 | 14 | ASTSETASSYNEQF
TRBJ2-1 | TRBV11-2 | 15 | ASSTLSGTSPYNEQF
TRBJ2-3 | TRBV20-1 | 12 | SARDREVTDTQY
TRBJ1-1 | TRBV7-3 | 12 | AGSLARGNTEAF
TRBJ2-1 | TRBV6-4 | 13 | ASSEADSGTNEQF
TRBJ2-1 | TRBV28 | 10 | ASNDRGNEQF
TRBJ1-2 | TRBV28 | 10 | ASSLMARGYT
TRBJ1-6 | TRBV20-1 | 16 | SARDVGLTGGFVAPLH
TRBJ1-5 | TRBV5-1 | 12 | ASSTGFTDQPQH
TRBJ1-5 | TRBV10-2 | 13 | ATKGDPTPNQPQH
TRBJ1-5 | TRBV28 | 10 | ASHMMNQPQH
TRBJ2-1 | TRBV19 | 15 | ASSPLGRTSSYNEQF
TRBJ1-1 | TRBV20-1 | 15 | SAGRLDRERVNTEAF
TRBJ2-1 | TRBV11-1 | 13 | ASSLDPATHNEQF
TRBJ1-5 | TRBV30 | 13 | AWSSTGGRNQPQH
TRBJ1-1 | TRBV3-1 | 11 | ASTFGPNTEAF
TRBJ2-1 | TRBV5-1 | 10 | ASSVPGPEQF
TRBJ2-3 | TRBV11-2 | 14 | ASSPSSGMGTDTQY
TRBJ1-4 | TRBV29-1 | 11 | SVGENFNEKLF
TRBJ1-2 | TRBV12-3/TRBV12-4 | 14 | ASSLGLRDLIYGYT
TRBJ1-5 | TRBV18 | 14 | ASSPRGGLGNQPQH
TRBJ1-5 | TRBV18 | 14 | ASSPNEAEGNQPQH
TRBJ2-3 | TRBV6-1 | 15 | ASSFRSRQGLKDTQY
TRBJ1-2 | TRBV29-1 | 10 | SGRGQGGGYT
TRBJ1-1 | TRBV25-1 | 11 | ASSVLYDTEAF
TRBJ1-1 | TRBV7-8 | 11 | ASSFEQGAEAF
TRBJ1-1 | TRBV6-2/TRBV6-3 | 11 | ASTSRGKGKAF
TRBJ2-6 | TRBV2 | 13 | ASSERRSGANVLT
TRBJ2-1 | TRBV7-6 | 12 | ASQLAGGFDEQF
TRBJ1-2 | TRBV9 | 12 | ASSMTAALGGYT
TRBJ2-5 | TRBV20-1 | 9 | SARVGETQY
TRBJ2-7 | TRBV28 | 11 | ASSLPTSYEQY
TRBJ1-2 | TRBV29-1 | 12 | SVEATTGHYGYT
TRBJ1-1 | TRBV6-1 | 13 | ASSARQGSNTEAF
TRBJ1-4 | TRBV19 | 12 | ASSAAGLGEKLF
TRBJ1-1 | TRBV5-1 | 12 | ASSTGQLNTEAL
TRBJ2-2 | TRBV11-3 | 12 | ASRLRGNTGELF
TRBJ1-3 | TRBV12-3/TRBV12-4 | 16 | TSSPKPGTGFSGNTIY
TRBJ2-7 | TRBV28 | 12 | ASSPSGQGSEQY
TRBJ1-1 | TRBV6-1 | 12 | ASSYGGLSAEAF
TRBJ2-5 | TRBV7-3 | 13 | ASSFTGGSRETQY
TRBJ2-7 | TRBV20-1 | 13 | SARPLQGSPYEQY